This is a list of T cell receptor beta chains from one sample in a study of blood T cell repertoires in COVID-19. The table came from immunoSEQ multiplex PCR; TCRdb's copy has only in-frame clones and leaves some out. Of a few hundred thousand clones in the sample, roughly 91% were seen once. The sequencing sample was made of PBMCs or T cells enriched from blood (not recorded which). The origin of the receptors is a woman in her 30s who had recovered from COVID-19. The CDR3 runs from the conserved cysteine through the conserved F or W. D genes are given only for firm matches. Clone size, where shown, is once, few, many, or a class for clones that have expanded.

d_gene,v_gene,abundance,j_gene,CDR3nt,CDR3aa
-,TRBV2,-,TRBJ2-7,TGTGCCAGCACACTGGACAGTTCCTACGAGCAGTACTTC,CASTLDSSYEQYF
TRBD2,TRBV18,-,TRBJ2-3,TGTGCCAGCTCATCACCTCGACTAGCGGGAGGTTCAGATACGCAGTATTTT,CASSSPRLAGGSDTQYF
TRBD1,TRBV10-3,-,TRBJ1-2,TGTGCCATCAGTGAGTCGACAGGGGGGAACTATGGCTACACCTTC,CAISESTGGNYGYTF
-,TRBV24-1,-,TRBJ1-2,TGTGCCACCAGTTCGGGGAACTATGGCTACACCTTC,CATSSGNYGYTF
TRBD2,TRBV5-5,once,TRBJ2-1,TGTGCCAGCAGTCCCGGACTAGCGCACTACAATGAGCAGTTCTTC,CASSPGLAHYNEQFF
-,TRBV5-1,-,TRBJ2-7,TGCGCCAGCAGCTTGGGTCGAGAAACCTACGAGCAGTACTTC,CASSLGRETYEQYF
-,TRBV29-1,-,TRBJ1-4,TGCAGCGTTACTGGGCTTAATAATGAAAAACTGTTTTTT,CSVTGLNNEKLFF
TRBD1,TRBV30,-,TRBJ1-1,TGTGCCTGGATTAAACACAGGGGGCGACTAGAAAAACTTCCGTTAATGAACACTGAAGCTTTCTTT,CAWIKHRGRLEKLPLMNTEAFF
-,TRBV11-2,once,TRBJ1-3,TGTGCCAGCGGACAAAACTTGGGGGCGCGGGGAAACACCATATATTTT,CASGQNLGARGNTIYF
TRBD1,TRBV19,once,TRBJ1-2,TGTGCCACGGACAGGTCAGGCTATGGCTACACCTTC,CATDRSGYGYTF
TRBD1,TRBV4-3,-,TRBJ1-3,TGCGCCAGCAGCCGAGAGGACAGGCGGGACACCATATATTTT,CASSREDRRDTIYF
-,TRBV19,-,TRBJ1-2,TGTGCCAGTAGTCCGGCGGGCGTCTATGGCTACACCTTC,CASSPAGVYGYTF